This T cell receptor beta chain was recorded in a study of spatial heterogeneity in lung cancer. The library protocol tagged each TCR cDNA with a unique molecular identifier. TCRdb called the 5' RACE reads again in MiXCR, with one record for every CDR3 protein. The table shows 30,000 to 45,000 distinct CDR3 sequences, with 6.5% to 9% occurring only once. As to time point: sample taken at primary tumor resection. The cohort: under 80 early-stage, untreated non-small cell lung cancer patients. This clonotype was recorded many times. The CDR3 length is 13 residues. The V gene lost 2 bases and the J gene lost 2 bases, with 7 bases spanning the gap. Germline loops: CDR1 LGHDT, CDR2 YNNKEL (reference sequence).

Sequenced material: PBMCs, taken at surgery. The clonotype was recovered from a female donor with early-stage non-small cell lung cancer. The V call is TRBV3-1, the J call TRBJ2-7; D is unresolved. Here the CDR3 reads CASSQYGTYEQYF. Here the CDR3 DNA reads TGTGCCAGCAGCCAATACGGAACCTACGAGCAGTACTTC.